A selection of T cell receptor beta chains follows, all from one sample in a study of blood T cells in healthy people across ages. TCRdb recomputed calls from the 5' RACE reads with MiXCR, one row per CDR3 protein. The sample lists 1,300,000 or so distinct CDR3 sequences; around 55% were seen once. The sequencing input was blood. The receptors shown here come from a man aged 18 to 35 in good health. The CDR3 runs from the conserved cysteine through the conserved F or W. The order of the fields is J gene, clone size, D gene, V gene, CDR3 protein, CDR3 DNA. The D gene is left open where the match is weak. Not all rows give a size; the values are once, few, many and, for expanded clones, a class.

>TRBJ2-7|NA|TRBD2|TRBV11-2
CASSLVAGVVYNEQYF
TGTGCCAGCAGCTTAGTAGCGGGGGTTGTTTACAATGAGCAGTACTTC
>TRBJ2-4|NA|TRBD1|TRBV20-1
CSATSGGSPIWEQYF
TGCAGTGCTACCTCAGGGGGTTCCCCTATTTGGGAGCAGTACTTC
>TRBJ1-5|NA|TRBD1|TRBV5-1
CASSLNGQGTGQPQHF
TGCGCCAGCAGCTTGAACGGACAGGGAACGGGTCAGCCCCAGCATTTT
>TRBJ2-5|NA|NA|TRBV4-3
CASSQVIRGTETQYF
TGCGCCAGCAGCCAAGTTATCCGGGGTACGGAGACCCAGTACTTC
>TRBJ2-5|NA|NA|TRBV12-3/TRBV12-4
CASSFVGVEKDTQYF
TGTGCCAGCAGTTTCGTAGGGGTAGAGAAAGATACCCAGTACTTC
>TRBJ2-1|few|TRBD1|TRBV20-1
CSATPTGGGDEQFF
TGCAGTGCTACACCGACAGGGGGCGGCGATGAGCAGTTCTTC
>TRBJ2-3|NA|NA|TRBV11-1
CASSTFSVTDTDTQYF
TGTGCCAGCAGCACCTTTTCGGTGACAGACACAGATACGCAGTATTTT
>TRBJ2-7|NA|NA|TRBV5-5
CASRYNPGPTYEQYF
TGTGCCAGCAGGTACAATCCCGGGCCTACCTACGAGCAGTACTTC
>TRBJ2-4|few|TRBD2|TRBV6-5
CASKRERGGNIQYF
TGTGCCAGCAAGCGGGAGCGGGGAGGAAACATTCAGTACTTC
>TRBJ1-5|few|NA|TRBV20-1
CSARVDGFGNQPQHF
TGCAGTGCTAGAGTTGACGGTTTTGGCAATCAGCCCCAGCATTTT
>TRBJ2-7|few|TRBD1|TRBV28
CASSFSGQGSYEQYF
TGTGCCAGCAGTTTTTCGGGACAGGGGTCCTACGAGCAGTACTTC
>TRBJ2-1|NA|TRBD2|TRBV12-3/TRBV12-4
CASKSGRAYNEQFF
TGTGCCAGCAAAAGCGGGAGGGCCTACAATGAGCAGTTCTTC
>TRBJ1-1|NA|NA|TRBV5-1
CASSLKHSGGQPSASNTEAFF
TGCGCCAGCAGCTTGAAGCACTCAGGCGGACAGCCGAGTGCATCGAACACTGAAGCTTTCTTT
>TRBJ1-6|once|NA|TRBV5-6
CASSPNPADNSPLHF
TGTGCCAGCAGCCCAAATCCAGCGGATAATTCACCCCTCCACTTT
>TRBJ1-1|NA|NA|TRBV6-1
CASSEVRNTEAFF
TGTGCCAGCAGTGAAGTTAGGAACACTGAAGCTTTCTTT
>TRBJ2-3|NA|NA|TRBV10-3
CASSPSGDATDTQYF
TGTGCCTCCTCGCCAAGCGGCGATGCGACAGATACGCAGTATTTT
>TRBJ1-6|few|NA|TRBV7-2
CASSLVDDGSIPLHF
TGTGCCAGCAGCTTAGTTGACGATGGGTCCATCCCCCTCCACTTT
>TRBJ1-2|once|NA|TRBV29-1
CSVEDGGHQSLYGYTF
TGCAGCGTTGAAGACGGGGGGCACCAAAGCCTCTATGGCTACACCTTC
>TRBJ2-1|NA|NA|TRBV5-1
CASSWTAYQQNEQFF
TGCGCCAGCAGCTGGACAGCTTACCAGCAGAATGAGCAGTTCTTC
>TRBJ2-7|NA|NA|TRBV29-1
CSVRETLGETQYF
TGCAGCGTTCGAGAGACCCTGGGAGAGACTCAGTACTTC